The 26 T cell receptor beta chains in this list originate from one sample, sequenced in a study of blood T cell repertoires in COVID-19. TCRdb's table, derived via immunoSEQ multiplex PCR, lists solely in-frame clones and lacks some. The data show over 200,000 clones, around 81% seen once. Sequenced material: PBMCs or T cells enriched from blood (not recorded which). These receptors were taken from a woman aged 50 to 60 with acute COVID-19.

The chain recombines TRBV28 with TRBJ1-2, with D possibly being TRBD1 (5 bases). Germline V gives CDR1 MDHEN, CDR2 SYDVKM. The CDR3 totals 16 residues. Trimming pared 8 bases from V and 0 bases from J, leaving 19 bases between. The CDR3 bases are TGTGCCAGCCGAGCCACAGGTTCTCGGGCTAACTATGGCTACACCTTC. This encodes CASRATGSRANYGYTF.

This clone was detected once. One end of the junction is discordant with germline, which a read error may explain. The gene calls are TRBV18 and TRBJ1-4, with 7 bases matching TRBD1. Germline-derived CDR1 and CDR2 are KGHSH and LQKENI. This CDR3 spans 12 amino acids. CDR3 nucleotide sequence: TGTGCCAGCTCACCCGGGACAGTCACTCCCCGGTTT. This codes for CASSPGTVTPRF.

The chain recombines TRBV20-1 with TRBJ2-5; 7 bases agree with TRBD1. V shed 3 bases and J 4 bases; nucleotides not matched to a gene: 11. Germline values: CDR1 DFQATT, CDR2 SNEGSKA (reference sequence). The CDR3 extends over 15 amino acids. In DNA, the CDR3 is TGCAGTGCTAGTTTCCCAGGGGGTAAAGGAGAGACCCAGTACTTC. It specifies CSASFPGGKGETQYF.

This clone was seen only once. In nucleotides, the CDR3 is TGTGCCAGCAGCGAGCAGGGATACACTGAAGCTTTCTTT. It yields the protein CASSEQGYTEAFF. This chain connects TRBV9 to TRBJ1-1, with a weak D call TRBD1 (5 bases). The germline gives CDR1 SGDLS, CDR2 YYNGEE. Trimming took off 3 bases at V and 3 bases at J, with 9 bases between the two ends. The CDR3 runs to 13 residues.

This clone has a single count. V and J are TRBV28 and TRBJ2-2; D is possibly TRBD1 (6 bases). Germline assignment: CDR1 MDHEN and CDR2 SYDVKM. The CDR3 sequence is 15 residues long. V was shortened by 4 bases and J by 5 bases, with 14 bases between the two germline ends. CDR3 region: CASSSTGTPTGELFF. CDR3 nucleotides: TGTGCCAGCAGTTCAACCGGGACACCAACCGGGGAGCTGTTTTTT.

V gene TRBV28 combines with J gene TRBJ1-3, with D unresolved. In germline, CDR1 is MDHEN, CDR2 SYDVKM. The germline V and J ends were trimmed by 6 bases and 2 bases, with 8 bases remaining between them. The CDR3 is made up of 13 amino acids. CDR3 in DNA: TGTGCCAGCAGCCCCCCCACTGGAAACACCATATATTTT. This encodes CASSPPTGNTIYF.

This clone was picked up one time. This chain joins TRBV5-1 and TRBJ1-1, with D perhaps TRBD1 (5 bases). This CDR3 contains 13 residues. Trimming stripped 4 bases from V and 5 bases from J, with 12 bases between. Germline V CDR1 and CDR2: SGHRS, YFSETQ. The CDR3 nucleotides are TGCGCCAGCAGCCGACAGTCCGGGACTGAAGCTTTCTTT. Residues: CASSRQSGTEAFF. Together with reference TRBV5-1 and TRBJ1-1, the CDR3 gives the full variable domain: KAGVTQTPRYLIKTRGQQVTLSCSPISGHRSVSWYQQTPGQGLQFLFEYFSETQRNKGNFPGRFSGRQFSNSRSEMNVSTLELGDSALYLCASSRQSGTEAFFGQGTRLTVV.

The chain couples TRBV4-1 to TRBJ2-1, with 12 bases aligning to TRBD2. The CDR3 runs 15 residues. Germline trimming cut 4 bases from V and 9 bases from J; bases unmatched to any gene: 7. CDR1 and CDR2 (germline): MGHRA, YSYEKL. CDR3 nucleotide sequence: TGCGCCAGCAGCCGCCCTAGCGGGGGGGGGAGTGAGCAGTTCTTC. Translation gives CASSRPSGGGSEQFF.

The chain employs TRBV3-1 (or the pseudogene TRBV3-2) and TRBJ2-3; 8 nucleotides match TRBD2. The CDR3 runs 14 residues. The V and J ends lost 6 bases and 0 bases, in that order; junction bases with no gene match: 2. Per germline, CDR1 LGHDT and CDR2 YNNKEL (reference sequence). The CDR3 bases are TGTGCCAGCAGGCGGACTAGCAGCACAGATACGCAGTATTTT. Protein sequence: CASRRTSSTDTQYF.

J is TRBJ2-5 and V is TRBV4-3, with 7 positions matching TRBD2. The CDR3 is 17 residues long. V trimming: 1 base; J trimming: 2 bases; junction bases outside the gene matches: 10. The germline gives CDR1 LGHNA, CDR2 YSLEER. The CDR3 here is CASSQAPRGSGQETQYF. CDR3 DNA: TGCGCCAGCAGCCAAGCCCCCCGGGGTAGCGGGCAAGAGACCCAGTACTTC.

J is TRBJ2-5 and V is TRBV3-1 (or the pseudogene TRBV3-2), with D perhaps TRBD2 (5 bases). Between the trimmed V and J ends, which lost 2 bases and 4 bases, there was a span of 11 bases. Germline V CDR1 and CDR2: LGHDT, YNNKEL (reference sequence). The CDR3 runs to 14 residues. CDR3 sequence: CASSQRSGGETQYF. CDR3 DNA sequence: TGTGCCAGCAGCCAAAGGTCCGGAGGAGAGACCCAGTACTTC.

The count of this clone is one. The genes are TRBV4-2 and TRBJ2-5; 7 nucleotides match TRBD2. The CDR3 sequence is 17 residues long. The trim removed 2 bases at V and 3 bases at J, leaving 12 bases unmatched. Germline values: CDR1 LGHNA, CDR2 YNFKEQ. The CDR3 DNA reads as TGTGCCAGCAGCCAACGCGGAGTTCTAGCGGAGGAAGAGACCCAGTACTTC. It encodes CASSQRGVLAEEETQYF.

The V gene is TRBV5-1, the J gene TRBJ2-2; D is possibly TRBD1 (6 bases). CDR3 length equals 15 residues. Trimming removed 4 bases from V and 4 bases from J, with 14 bases in between. Germline CDR1 and CDR2: SGHRS and YFSETQ. CDR3 DNA: TGCGCCAGCAGCCCGGGACATATATCCACCGGGGAGCTGTTTTTT. Protein product: CASSPGHISTGELFF. Together with reference TRBV5-1 and TRBJ2-2, the CDR3 gives the full variable domain: KAGVTQTPRYLIKTRGQQVTLSCSPISGHRSVSWYQQTPGQGLQFLFEYFSETQRNKGNFPGRFSGRQFSNSRSEMNVSTLELGDSALYLCASSPGHISTGELFFGEGSRLTVL.

The gene calls are TRBV7-9 and TRBJ2-1; TRBD2 might be the D (5 bases). Germline V gene lookup returns CDR1 SEHNR and CDR2 FQNEAQ (reference sequence). The CDR3 sequence is 16 residues long. Trimming shortened V by 5 bases and J by 5 bases, and 19 bases separated the two germline ends. The CDR3: CASSRLGAVINNEQFF. For the CDR3, the DNA is TGTGCCAGCAGCAGGCTGGGAGCGGTCATAAACAATGAGCAGTTCTTC.

In nucleotides, the CDR3 is TGTGCCAGTAGTATCGCGTATTCCTACAATGAGCAGTTCTTC. Protein product: CASSIAYSYNEQFF. The chain combines TRBV19 with TRBJ2-1, with D uncertain. The germline V gene has CDR1 LNHDA and CDR2 SQIVND (reference sequence). The CDR3 is made up of 14 amino acids. The germline V and J ends were trimmed by 3 bases and 1 base, with 7 bases remaining between them. Drawing the rest from reference TRBV19 and TRBJ2-1, the complete variable domain is DGGITQSPKYLFRKEGQNVTLSCEQNLNHDAMYWYRQDPGQGLRLIYYSQIVNDFQKGDIAEGYSVSREKKESFPLTVTSAQKNPTAFYLCASSIAYSYNEQFFGPGTRLTVL.

CDR3 residues: CASSPTPALTGRETQYF. Written as DNA, the CDR3 is TGCGCCAGCAGCCCAACACCCGCCTTGACAGGGCGAGAGACCCAGTACTTC. This chain uses TRBV5-1 with TRBJ2-5, with 7 nucleotides matching TRBD1. The CDR3 totals 17 residues. The V gene's germline CDR1 is SGHRS and CDR2 YFSETQ. The V segment lost 4 bases and the J segment 4 bases; nucleotides outside the gene matches: 16.

The gene calls are TRBV21-1 and TRBJ2-1; the table assigns TRBD2, which was not confirmed against the DNA. TRBV21-1 is shown as a pseudogene. The CDR3 has 19 amino acids. The CDR3 DNA reads TGTGCCAGCAGCAGTTTCCCCCAGACTAGCGGGGGTTCATCGGATGAGCAGTTCTTC. Encoded protein: CASSSFPQTSGGSSDEQFF.

This chain joins TRBV19 and TRBJ2-1; a weak D match, TRBD1 (6 bases). V lost 5 bases and J 8 bases, leaving 16 bases between the germline ends. CDR3 length equals 14 residues. Germline CDR1 is LNHDA and CDR2 is SQIVND (reference sequence). As DNA, the CDR3 is TGTGCCAGTAGTGTAAGGGGGTATTGGGATGAGCAGTTCTTC. This translates into CASSVRGYWDEQFF.

A single count supports this clone. V gene TRBV7-3 combines with J gene TRBJ2-1, with 8 nucleotides matching TRBD2. The germline V gene encodes CDR1 SGHTA and CDR2 FQGTGA. The J segment lost 4 bases and the V segment lost 5 bases, leaving 7 bases of the junction unmatched. The CDR3 has 15 residues. The CDR3: CASSAIAGSYNEQFF. In DNA, the CDR3 is TGTGCCAGCAGCGCCATAGCGGGATCTTACAATGAGCAGTTCTTC.

V is TRBV2 and J is TRBJ2-5; TRBD1 matches at 9 bases. The germline gives CDR1 SNHLY, CDR2 FYNNEI. This CDR3 region has 14 residues. The V segment lost 7 bases and the J segment 4 bases; nucleotides outside the gene matches: 7. The CDR3 sequence is CASNNRGRRETQYF. As DNA, the CDR3 is TGTGCCAGCAACAACAGGGGGCGCCGAGAGACCCAGTACTTC.

The chain uses TRBV28 and TRBJ1-1, with D possibly being TRBD1 (5 bases). Germline loops: CDR1 MDHEN, CDR2 SYDVKM. Trimming removed 2 bases at V and 4 bases at J, with 23 bases between. The CDR3 consists of 18 residues. The CDR3 reads CASSLGASAFYPGTEAFF. In DNA form, the CDR3 reads TGTGCCAGCAGTTTAGGGGCTTCGGCATTTTACCCCGGCACTGAAGCTTTCTTT.

This clone showed up just a few times. The V call is TRBV29-1, the J call TRBJ2-7; D call uncertain. The V and J ends lost 4 bases and 1 base respectively, with 14 bases between them. Germline lookup yields CDR1 SQVTM and CDR2 ANQGSEA. CDR3 length: 14 amino acids. CDR3 sequence reads: CSVVGPTDSYEQYF. In DNA, the CDR3 is TGCAGCGTTGTGGGCCCTACCGATTCCTACGAGCAGTACTTC.

The chain carries TRBV2 and TRBJ2-2; 14 nucleotides agree with TRBD2. CDR1 is SNHLY and CDR2 is FYNNEI in the germline V gene. J gave up 5 bases and V 9 bases, and 2 bases lay outside the gene matches. The CDR3 contains 14 residues. This CDR3 reads CARRTSGRTGELFF. Written as DNA, the CDR3 is TGTGCCAGGCGGACTAGCGGGAGGACCGGGGAGCTGTTTTTT.

The rearrangement uses TRBV27 and TRBJ1-4, with D tentatively TRBD1 (5 bases). Germline V gives CDR1 MNHEY, CDR2 SMNVEV (reference sequence). The CDR3 has 18 residues. Trimming removed 4 bases from V and 0 bases from J, with 18 bases in between. The DNA for the CDR3 is TGTGCCAGCAGTTGGTCGGGCCAGGGCCTTGCAACTAATGAAAAACTGTTTTTT. Amino acids: CASSWSGQGLATNEKLFF.

The chain joins TRBV7-9 to TRBJ2-2; the match to TRBD1 covers 12 bases. The germline CDR1 and CDR2 sequences are SEHNR and FQNEAQ (reference sequence). The CDR3 runs to 15 residues. V gave up 5 bases and J gave up 7 bases; unmatched junction bases: 5. CDR3 protein: CASSLGTGGNGELFF. The CDR3 DNA reads as TGTGCCAGCAGCCTAGGGACAGGGGGCAACGGGGAGCTGTTTTTT.

The chain combines TRBV13 with TRBJ1-2; D might be TRBD1 (6 bases). V lost 7 bases and J 0 bases, leaving 15 bases between the germline ends. CDR1 is PRHDT and CDR2 is FYEKMQ in the germline V gene (reference sequence). The CDR3 is 15 residues long. The CDR3 region has the DNA TGTGCCAGCAACCCGACAGGAAGACCTAACTATGGCTACACCTTC. Its translation: CASNPTGRPNYGYTF. Supplemented by reference TRBV13 and TRBJ1-2, the full variable domain reads AAGVIQSPRHLIKEKRETATLKCYPIPRHDTVYWYQQGPGQDPQFLISFYEKMQSDKGSIPDRFSAQQFSDYHSELNMSSLELGDSALYFCASNPTGRPNYGYTFGSGTRLTVV.